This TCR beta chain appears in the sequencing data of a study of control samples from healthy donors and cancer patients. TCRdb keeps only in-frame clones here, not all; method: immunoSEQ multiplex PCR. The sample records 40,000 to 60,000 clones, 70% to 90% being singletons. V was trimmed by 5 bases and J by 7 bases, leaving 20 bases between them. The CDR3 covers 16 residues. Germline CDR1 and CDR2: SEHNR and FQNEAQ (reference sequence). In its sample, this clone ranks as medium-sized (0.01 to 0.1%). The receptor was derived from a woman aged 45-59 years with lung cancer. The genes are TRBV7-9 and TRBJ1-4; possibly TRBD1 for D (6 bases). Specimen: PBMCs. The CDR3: CASSLPAGGVSEKLFF. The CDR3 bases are TGTGCCAGCAGCCTCCCGGCGGGGGGCGTAAGTGAAAAACTGTTTTTT.